This record concerns one T cell receptor (beta chain) sequence. Clones were read by immunoSEQ multiplex PCR, and TCRdb kept only the in-frame ones, dropping some. This table holds 40,000 to 55,000 clones, more than 80% found once. Per the germline V gene, CDR1 is SEHNR and CDR2 is FQNEAQ (reference sequence). The CDR3 extends over 14 amino acids. Trimming took 0 bases from V and 1 from J, leaving 4 bases between them. What was sequenced was PBMCs. The TCR sequence derives from a man aged 40-49 years with rheumatoid arthritis. The chain employs TRBV7-9 and TRBJ1-5; D gene unclear. In DNA form, the CDR3 reads TGTGCCAGCAGCTTAGCGAACAGCAATCAGCCCCAGCATTTT. It specifies CASSLANSNQPQHF.